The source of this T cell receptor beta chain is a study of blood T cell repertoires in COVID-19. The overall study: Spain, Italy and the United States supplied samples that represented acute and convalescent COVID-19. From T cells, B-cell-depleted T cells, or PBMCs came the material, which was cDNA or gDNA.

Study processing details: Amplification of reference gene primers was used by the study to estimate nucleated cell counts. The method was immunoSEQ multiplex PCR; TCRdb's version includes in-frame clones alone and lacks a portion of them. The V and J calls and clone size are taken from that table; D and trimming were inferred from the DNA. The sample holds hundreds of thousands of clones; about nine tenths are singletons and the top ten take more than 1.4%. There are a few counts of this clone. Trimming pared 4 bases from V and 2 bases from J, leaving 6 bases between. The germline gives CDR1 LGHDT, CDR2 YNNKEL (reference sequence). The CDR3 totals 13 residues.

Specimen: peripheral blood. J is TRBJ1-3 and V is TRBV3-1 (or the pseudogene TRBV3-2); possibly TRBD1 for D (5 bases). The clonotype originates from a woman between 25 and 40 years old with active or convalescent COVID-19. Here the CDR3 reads CASSLRAGNTIYF. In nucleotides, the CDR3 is TGTGCCAGCAGCCTCAGGGCTGGAAACACCATATATTTT.